The rows below give T cell receptor beta chains drawn from one sample of a study of identical twins. Each CDR3 protein gets one entry after TCRdb re-called the 5' RACE reads with MiXCR. The table records hundreds of thousands of distinct CDR3 sequences, over 8.5% of them present only once. These data were likewise used in another study, on yellow fever vaccine responses in identical twins.

The sequencing input was PBMCs. These receptors all stem from a woman aged 18-29 years in good health. The CDR3 runs from the conserved cysteine through the conserved F or W. Fields, in order: clone size, V gene, J gene, D gene, CDR3 DNA, CDR3 protein. D genes are given only for firm matches. Clone size, where shown, is once, few, many, or a class for clones that have expanded.

NA,TRBV11-2,TRBJ1-4,NA,TGTGCCAGCAGCCCCTGGGGGGGACCTGCAACTAATGAAAAACTGTTTTTT,CASSPWGGPATNEKLFF
many,TRBV5-1,TRBJ2-2,NA,TGCGCCAGCAGCTTCTCGCGGGGCAACACCGGGGAGCTGTTTTTT,CASSFSRGNTGELFF
many,TRBV5-1,TRBJ2-1,TRBD1,TGCGCCAGCAGCTTTACCGGGACAGGGGTTGGGGAGCAGTTCTTC,CASSFTGTGVGEQFF
few,TRBV7-9,TRBJ1-1,TRBD1,TGTGCCAGCAGCTTATCCAGGACAGGGAGGAACACTGAAGCTTTCTTT,CASSLSRTGRNTEAFF
NA,TRBV20-1,TRBJ2-1,TRBD2,TGCAGTGCTAGCCCGACTAGCGGACATTACAATGAGCAGTTCTTC,CSASPTSGHYNEQFF
NA,TRBV29-1,TRBJ1-2,NA,TGCAGCGTATGGCAATTCTATGGCTACACCTTC,CSVWQFYGYTF
few,TRBV6-5,TRBJ1-2,TRBD1,TGTGCCAGCAGTTACGGGGCAGGGGGCCATGGCTACACCTTC,CASSYGAGGHGYTF
few,TRBV7-6,TRBJ1-1,NA,TGTGCCAGCAGCCCCGACCTTGGGGGCACTGAAGCTTTCTTT,CASSPDLGGTEAFF
few,TRBV10-3,TRBJ2-2,NA,TGTGCCATCAGGGACACCCCCGATAACGGGGAGCTGTTTTTT,CAIRDTPDNGELFF
NA,TRBV7-9,TRBJ2-4,TRBD2,TGTGCCAGCGGCACCGTACTAGCGGGGGCAGCCAAAAACATTCAGTACTTC,CASGTVLAGAAKNIQYF
NA,TRBV15,TRBJ2-7,NA,TGTGCCACCGCGTCGGTGGGATACGAGCAGTACTTC,CATASVGYEQYF
few,TRBV20-1,TRBJ2-1,TRBD2,TGCAGTGCGAGAGGGGGGACTAGCGGGGGGATCTTGGATGAGCAGTTCTTC,CSARGGTSGGILDEQFF
NA,TRBV21-1,TRBJ1-1,NA,TGTGCCAGCCCAGCAAAGGGGAAACAAAGGATTGAAGCTTTCTTT,CASPAKGKQRIEAFF
NA,TRBV7-2,TRBJ1-1,NA,TGTGCCAGCAGCGGGGGACTAATGAACACTGAAGCTTTCTTT,CASSGGLMNTEAFF
NA,TRBV28,TRBJ2-7,NA,TGTGCCAGCAGGGGGTTTTCGGAGCAGTACTTC,CASRGFSEQYF
NA,TRBV29-1,TRBJ2-1,TRBD2,TGCAGCGTTGAAGCCGGGGGGGTTTCCTACAATGAGCAGTTCTTC,CSVEAGGVSYNEQFF